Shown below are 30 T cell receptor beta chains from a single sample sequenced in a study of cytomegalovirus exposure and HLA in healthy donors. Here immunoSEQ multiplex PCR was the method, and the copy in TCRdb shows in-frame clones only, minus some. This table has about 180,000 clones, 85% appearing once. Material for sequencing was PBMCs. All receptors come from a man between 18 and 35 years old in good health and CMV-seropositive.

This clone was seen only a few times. DNA of the CDR3: TGTGCCAGCAGCTCATCTTCGACTAGCGGGAGATCCTACGAGCAGTACTTC. Amino acids: CASSSSSTSGRSYEQYF. The chain couples TRBV7-9 to TRBJ2-7, with 12 bases aligning to TRBD2. The V segment lost 4 bases and the J segment 1 base; nucleotides outside the gene matches: 8. The V gene's germline CDR1 is SEHNR and CDR2 FQNEAQ (reference sequence). The CDR3 covers 17 residues.

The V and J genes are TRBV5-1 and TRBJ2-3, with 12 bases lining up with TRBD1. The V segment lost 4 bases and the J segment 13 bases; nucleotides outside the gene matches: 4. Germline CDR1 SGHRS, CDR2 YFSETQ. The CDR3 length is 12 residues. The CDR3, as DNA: TGCGCCAGCAGCGAGGGACAGGGGGCGAAGTATTTT. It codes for CASSEGQGAKYF.

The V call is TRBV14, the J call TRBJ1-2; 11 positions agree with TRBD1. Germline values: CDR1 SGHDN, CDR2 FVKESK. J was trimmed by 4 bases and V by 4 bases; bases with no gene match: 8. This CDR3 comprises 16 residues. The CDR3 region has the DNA TGTGCCAGCAGCCTCTCCAGGGACAGGGGGACCTATGGCTACACCTTC. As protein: CASSLSRDRGTYGYTF.

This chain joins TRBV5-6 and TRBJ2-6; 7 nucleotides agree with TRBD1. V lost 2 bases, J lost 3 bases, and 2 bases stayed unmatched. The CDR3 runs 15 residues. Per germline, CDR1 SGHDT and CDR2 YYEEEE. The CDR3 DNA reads TGTGCCAGCAGCTTACAGGGGCATGGGGCCAACGTCCTGACTTTC. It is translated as CASSLQGHGANVLTF.

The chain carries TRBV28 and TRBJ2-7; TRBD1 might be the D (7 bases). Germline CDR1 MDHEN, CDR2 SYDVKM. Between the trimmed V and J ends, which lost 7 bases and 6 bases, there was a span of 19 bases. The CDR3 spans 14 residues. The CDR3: CASNLSGGRGEQYF. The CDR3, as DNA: TGTGCCAGCAACCTGTCAGGGGGGCGAGGCGAGCAGTACTTC. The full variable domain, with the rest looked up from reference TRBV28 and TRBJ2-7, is DVKVTQSSRYLVKRTGEKVFLECVQDMDHENMFWYRQDPGLGLRLIYFSYDVKMKEKGDIPEGYSVSREKKERFSLILESASTNQTSMYLCASNLSGGRGEQYFGPGTRLTVT.

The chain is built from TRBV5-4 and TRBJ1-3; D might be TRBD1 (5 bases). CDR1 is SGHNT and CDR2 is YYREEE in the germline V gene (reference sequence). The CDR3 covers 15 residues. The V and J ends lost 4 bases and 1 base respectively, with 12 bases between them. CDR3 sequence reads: CASSDRDYSGNTIYF. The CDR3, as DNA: TGTGCCAGCAGCGACCGGGACTATTCTGGAAACACCATATATTTT.

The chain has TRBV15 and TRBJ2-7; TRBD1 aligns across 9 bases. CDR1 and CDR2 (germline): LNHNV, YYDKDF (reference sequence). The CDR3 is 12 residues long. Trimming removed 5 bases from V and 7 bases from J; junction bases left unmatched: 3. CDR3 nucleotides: TGTGCCACCAGCTTGACAGGGGGAGAGCAGTACTTC. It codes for CATSLTGGEQYF.

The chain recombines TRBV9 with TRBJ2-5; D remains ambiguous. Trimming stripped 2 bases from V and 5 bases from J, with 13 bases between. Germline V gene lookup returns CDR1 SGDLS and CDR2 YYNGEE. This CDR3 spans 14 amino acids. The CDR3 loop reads CASSVDTSVETQYF. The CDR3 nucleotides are TGTGCCAGCAGCGTCGACACGTCCGTGGAGACCCAGTACTTC.

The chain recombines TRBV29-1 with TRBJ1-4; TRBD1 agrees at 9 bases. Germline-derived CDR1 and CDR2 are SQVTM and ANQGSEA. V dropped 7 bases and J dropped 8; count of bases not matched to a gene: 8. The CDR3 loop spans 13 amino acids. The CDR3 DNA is TGCAGCGCCGCACAGGGGGCAGGAGAAAAACTGTTTTTT. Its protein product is CSAAQGAGEKLFF.

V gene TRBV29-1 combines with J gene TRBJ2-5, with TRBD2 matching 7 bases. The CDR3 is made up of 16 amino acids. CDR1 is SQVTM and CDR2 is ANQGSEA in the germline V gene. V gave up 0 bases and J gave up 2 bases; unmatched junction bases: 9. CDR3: CSVEDPWGLLQETQYF. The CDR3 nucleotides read TGCAGCGTTGAAGATCCTTGGGGACTACTGCAAGAGACCCAGTACTTC. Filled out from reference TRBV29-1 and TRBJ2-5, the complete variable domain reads SAVISQKPSRDICQRGTSLTIQCQVDSQVTMMFWYRQQPGQSLTLIATANQGSEATYESGFVIDKFPISRPNLTFSTLTVSNMSPEDSSIYLCSVEDPWGLLQETQYFGPGTRLLVL.

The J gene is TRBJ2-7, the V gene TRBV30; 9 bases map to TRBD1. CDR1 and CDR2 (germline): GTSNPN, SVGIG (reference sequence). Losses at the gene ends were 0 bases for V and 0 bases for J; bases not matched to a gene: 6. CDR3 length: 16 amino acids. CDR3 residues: CAWSVPWTGDSYEQYF. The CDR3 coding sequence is TGTGCCTGGAGTGTACCCTGGACAGGGGACTCCTACGAGCAGTACTTC.

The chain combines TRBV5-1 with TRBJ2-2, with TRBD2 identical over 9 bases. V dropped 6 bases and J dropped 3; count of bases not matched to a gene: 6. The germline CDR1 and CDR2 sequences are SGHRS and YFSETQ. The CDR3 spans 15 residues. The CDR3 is CASNPSGADTGELFF. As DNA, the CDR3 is TGCGCCAGCAACCCTAGCGGGGCAGACACCGGGGAGCTGTTTTTT. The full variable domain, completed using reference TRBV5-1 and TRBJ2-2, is KAGVTQTPRYLIKTRGQQVTLSCSPISGHRSVSWYQQTPGQGLQFLFEYFSETQRNKGNFPGRFSGRQFSNSRSEMNVSTLELGDSALYLCASNPSGADTGELFFGEGSRLTVL.

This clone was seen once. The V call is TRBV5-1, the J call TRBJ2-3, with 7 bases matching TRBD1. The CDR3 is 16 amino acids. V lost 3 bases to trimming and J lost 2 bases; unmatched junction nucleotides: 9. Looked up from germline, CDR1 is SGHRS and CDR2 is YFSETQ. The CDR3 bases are TGCGCCAGCAGCTGGGACCGGGACAGAGCCACAGATACGCAGTATTTT. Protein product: CASSWDRDRATDTQYF.

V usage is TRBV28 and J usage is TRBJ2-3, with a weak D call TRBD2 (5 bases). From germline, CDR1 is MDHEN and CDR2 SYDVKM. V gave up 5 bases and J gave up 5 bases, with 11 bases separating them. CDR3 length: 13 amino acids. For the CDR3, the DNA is TGTGCCAGCAGTCCGGGATATGGAGATACGCAGTATTTT. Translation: CASSPGYGDTQYF.

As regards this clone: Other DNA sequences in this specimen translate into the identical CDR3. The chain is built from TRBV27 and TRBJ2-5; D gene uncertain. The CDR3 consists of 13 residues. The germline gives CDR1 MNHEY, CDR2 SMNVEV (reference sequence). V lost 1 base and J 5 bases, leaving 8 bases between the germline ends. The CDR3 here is CASSLFPLETQYF. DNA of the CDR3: TGTGCCAGCAGTTTATTCCCCCTCGAGACCCAGTACTTC.

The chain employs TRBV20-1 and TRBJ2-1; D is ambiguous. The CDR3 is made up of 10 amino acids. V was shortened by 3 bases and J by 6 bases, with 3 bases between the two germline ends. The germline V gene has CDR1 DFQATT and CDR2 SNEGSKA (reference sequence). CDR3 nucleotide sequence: TGCAGTGCTAGCAGCAATGAGCAGTTCTTC. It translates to CSASSNEQFF.

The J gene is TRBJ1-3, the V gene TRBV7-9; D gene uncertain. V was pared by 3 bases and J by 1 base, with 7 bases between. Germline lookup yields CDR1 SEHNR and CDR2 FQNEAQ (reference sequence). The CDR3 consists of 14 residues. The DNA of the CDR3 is TGTGCCAGCAGCTTTGAGGGTTCTGGAAACACCATATATTTT. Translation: CASSFEGSGNTIYF.

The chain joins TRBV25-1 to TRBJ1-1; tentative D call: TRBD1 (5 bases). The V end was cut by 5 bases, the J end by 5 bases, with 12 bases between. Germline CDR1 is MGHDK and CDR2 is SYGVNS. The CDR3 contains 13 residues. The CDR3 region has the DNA TGTGCCAGCAGTTTTACAGGAAGGACTGAAGCTTTCTTT. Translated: CASSFTGRTEAFF.

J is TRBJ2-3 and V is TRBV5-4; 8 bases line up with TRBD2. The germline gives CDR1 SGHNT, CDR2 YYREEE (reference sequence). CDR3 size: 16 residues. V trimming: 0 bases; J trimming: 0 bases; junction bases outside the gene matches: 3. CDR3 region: CASSLASGFSTDTQYF. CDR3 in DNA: TGTGCCAGCAGCTTGGCTAGCGGGTTTAGCACAGATACGCAGTATTTT.

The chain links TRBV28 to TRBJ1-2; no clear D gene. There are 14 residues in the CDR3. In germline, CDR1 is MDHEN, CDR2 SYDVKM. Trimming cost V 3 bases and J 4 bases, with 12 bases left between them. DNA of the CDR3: TGTGCCAGCAGTTTCGTTTGGGAGGGCTATGGCTACACCTTC. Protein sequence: CASSFVWEGYGYTF.

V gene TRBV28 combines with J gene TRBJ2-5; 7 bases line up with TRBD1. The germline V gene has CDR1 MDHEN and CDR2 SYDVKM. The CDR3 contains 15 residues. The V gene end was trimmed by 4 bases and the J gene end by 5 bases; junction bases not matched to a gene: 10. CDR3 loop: CASSSTGTAQETQYF. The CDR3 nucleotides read TGTGCCAGCAGTTCGACCGGGACAGCTCAGGAGACCCAGTACTTC.

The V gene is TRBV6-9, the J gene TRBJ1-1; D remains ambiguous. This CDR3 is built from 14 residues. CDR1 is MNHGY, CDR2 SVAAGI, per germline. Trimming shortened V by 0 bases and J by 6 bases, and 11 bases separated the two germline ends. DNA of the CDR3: TGTGCCAGCAGTTATTCGGATCGGGGATCTGAAGCTTTCTTT. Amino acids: CASSYSDRGSEAFF.

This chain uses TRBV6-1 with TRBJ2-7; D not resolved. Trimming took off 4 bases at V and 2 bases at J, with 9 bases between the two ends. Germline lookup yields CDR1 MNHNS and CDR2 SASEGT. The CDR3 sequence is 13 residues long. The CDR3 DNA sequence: TGTGCCAGCAGTGGTTACAGTACCTACGAGCAGTACTTC. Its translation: CASSGYSTYEQYF.

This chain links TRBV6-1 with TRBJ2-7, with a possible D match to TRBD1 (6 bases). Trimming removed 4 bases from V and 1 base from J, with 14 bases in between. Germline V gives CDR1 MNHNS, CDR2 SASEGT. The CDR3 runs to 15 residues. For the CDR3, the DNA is TGTGCCAGCAGTGTACACAGGGAACCTTCCTACGAGCAGTACTTC. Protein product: CASSVHREPSYEQYF.

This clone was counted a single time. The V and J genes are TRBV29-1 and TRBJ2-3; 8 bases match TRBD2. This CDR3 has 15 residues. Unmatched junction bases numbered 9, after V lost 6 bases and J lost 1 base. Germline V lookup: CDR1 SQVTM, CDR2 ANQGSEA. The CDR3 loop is CSVPLAGSGTDTQYF. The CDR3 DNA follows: TGCAGCGTGCCTTTAGCGGGAAGTGGCACAGATACGCAGTATTTT.

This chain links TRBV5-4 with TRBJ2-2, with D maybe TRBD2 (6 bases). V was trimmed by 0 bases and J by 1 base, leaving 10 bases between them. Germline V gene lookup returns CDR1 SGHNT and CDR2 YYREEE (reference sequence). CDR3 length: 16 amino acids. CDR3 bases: TGTGCCAGCAGCTTGGAGGGACTCTTGAACACCGGGGAGCTGTTTTTT. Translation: CASSLEGLLNTGELFF.

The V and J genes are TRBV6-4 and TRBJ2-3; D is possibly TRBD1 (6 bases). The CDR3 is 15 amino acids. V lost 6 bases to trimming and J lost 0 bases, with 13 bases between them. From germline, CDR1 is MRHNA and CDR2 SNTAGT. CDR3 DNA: TGTGCCAGCAGCGCATTGGGGGCGAGCACAGATACGCAGTATTTT. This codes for CASSALGASTDTQYF.

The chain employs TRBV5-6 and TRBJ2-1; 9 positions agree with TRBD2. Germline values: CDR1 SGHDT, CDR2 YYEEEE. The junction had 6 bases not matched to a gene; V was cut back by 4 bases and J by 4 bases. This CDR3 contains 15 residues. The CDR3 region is CASSLAGSLYNEQFF. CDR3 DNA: TGTGCCAGCAGCCTAGCGGGGTCCCTGTACAATGAGCAGTTCTTC.

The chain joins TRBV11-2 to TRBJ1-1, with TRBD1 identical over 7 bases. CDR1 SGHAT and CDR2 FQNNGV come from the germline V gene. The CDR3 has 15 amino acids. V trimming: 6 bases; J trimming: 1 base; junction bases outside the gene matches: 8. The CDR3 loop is CASRDRGQRNTEAFF. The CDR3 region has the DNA TGTGCCAGCAGAGATAGGGGACAGCGGAACACTGAAGCTTTCTTT.

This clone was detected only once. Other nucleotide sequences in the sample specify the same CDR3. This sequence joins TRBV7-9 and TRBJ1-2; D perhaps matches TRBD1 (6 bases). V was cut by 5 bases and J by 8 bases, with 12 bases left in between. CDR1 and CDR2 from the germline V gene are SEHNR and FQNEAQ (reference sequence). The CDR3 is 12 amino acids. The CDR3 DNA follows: TGTGCCAGCAGCCCACCACAGGGCGGCTACACCTTC. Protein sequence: CASSPPQGGYTF.